The 21 T cell receptor beta chains reported below all come from one sample, sequenced in a study of blood T cell repertoires in COVID-19 (dated by TCRdb to 2019 to 2021). The method behind the library was the immunoSEQ multiplex PCR assay. The immuneACCESS repertoire file appears here via TCRdb, limited to in-frame rearrangements. These files lack a portion of the clones; in checked studies, under half of the deficit traces to unresolved V genes, and the cause of the others is not known. Counted in this sample were 60,000 to 80,000 clones; roughly 89% of them appeared once. The ten largest clones capture over 5.5% of the sample. Sequenced material: peripheral blood. The receptors stem from a human donor in a cohort sampled during active COVID-19.

Here the CDR3 DNA reads TGTGCCAGCAGTTCCCACAGGGCCGGGACTGAAGCTTTCTTT. It encodes CASSSHRAGTEAFF. This rearrangement joins TRBV6-5 to TRBJ1-1, with D possibly TRBD1 on 6 matching bases. This CDR3 region has 14 residues. The germline V gene encodes CDR1 MNHEY and CDR2 SVGAGI. The V end lost 4 bases, the J end lost 5 bases, and 14 bases lay between the germline ends.

The chain's CDR3 is CASSWWGASGSFDEQFF. The CDR3 DNA sequence: TGCGCCAGCAGCTGGTGGGGCGCTAGCGGGAGTTTCGATGAGCAGTTCTTC. This chain connects TRBV5-1 to TRBJ2-1; TRBD2 agrees at 10 bases. The CDR3 contains 17 residues. J was trimmed by 8 bases and V by 3 bases; bases with no gene match: 14. Germline CDR1 is SGHRS and CDR2 is YFSETQ.

This clone appeared once. The chain couples TRBV4-1 to TRBJ1-6; D is uncertain. The germline V and J ends were trimmed by 0 bases and 2 bases, with 11 bases remaining between them. The CDR3 spans 17 residues. Per germline, CDR1 MGHRA and CDR2 YSYEKL. DNA for the CDR3: TGCGCCAGCAGCCAAGATCTTGAGGAGGCCTATAATTCACCCCTCCACTTT. Residues: CASSQDLEEAYNSPLHF.

V usage is TRBV12-5 and J usage is TRBJ2-3, with 7 bases aligning to TRBD2. The CDR3 contains 13 residues. Germline CDR1 reads LGHNT; CDR2 reads FRNRAP. V was clipped by 11 bases and J by 2 bases; unmatched bases: 7. The DNA for the CDR3 is TGTGCTCCCCTAGCGGATTACACAGATACGCAGTATTTT. This gives the protein CAPLADYTDTQYF. Full variable domain (outside the CDR3, taken from reference TRBV12-5 and TRBJ2-3): DARVTQTPRHKVTEMGQEVTMRCQPILGHNTVFWYRQTMMQGLELLAYFRNRAPLDDSGMPKDRFSAEMPDATLATLKIQPSEPRDSAVYFCAPLADYTDTQYFGPGTRLTVL.

This chain links TRBV6-5 with TRBJ1-2; a weak D match, TRBD1 (5 bases). The CDR3 spans 14 residues. V gave up 5 bases and J gave up 5 bases, with 15 bases separating them. The germline CDR1 and CDR2 sequences are MNHEY and SVGAGI. The CDR3 protein is CASSRRDSTYGYTF. The CDR3 DNA reads as TGTGCCAGCAGTCGCCGGGACTCCACTTATGGCTACACCTTC.

V gene TRBV18 combines with J gene TRBJ2-1, with a weak D call TRBD2 (6 bases). The V and J ends lost 3 bases and 5 bases respectively, with 8 bases between them. CDR1 is KGHSH, CDR2 LQKENI, per germline. The CDR3 is made up of 13 amino acids. The CDR3 protein is CASSPGLNNEQFF. The CDR3 DNA follows: TGTGCCAGCTCACCGGGACTCAACAATGAGCAGTTCTTC.

V gene TRBV23-1 combines with J gene TRBJ2-7; 8 positions agree with TRBD1. TRBV23-1 qualifies as an ORF whose function is uncertain. CDR3 size: 16 residues. V trimming: 6 bases; J trimming: 5 bases; junction bases outside the gene matches: 15. The CDR3 reads CASRPMSGTGRNEQYF. The CDR3 DNA reads as TGCGCCAGCAGACCGATGAGTGGGACAGGAAGGAACGAGCAGTACTTC.

The sample holds one count of this clone. The chain uses TRBV7-9 and TRBJ2-1; 9 bases map to TRBD2. This CDR3 is 14 amino acids long. V gave up 7 bases and J gave up 2 bases; unmatched junction bases: 3. Germline CDR1 reads SEHNR; CDR2 reads FQNEAQ (reference sequence). In DNA, the CDR3 is TGTGCCAGCAAGGCTAGCGGGGCCTACAATGAGCAGTTCTTC. Translated, it gives CASKASGAYNEQFF.

The chain carries TRBV19 and TRBJ2-1, with D tentatively TRBD2 (5 bases). This CDR3 is built from 16 residues. Looked up from germline, CDR1 is LNHDA and CDR2 is SQIVND (reference sequence). Trimming removed 5 bases at V and 10 bases at J, with 24 bases between. In nucleotides, the CDR3 is TGTGCCAGTAGTCTACTCCCTGGAAGCGGACCGAGGGAGCAGTTCTTC. It translates to CASSLLPGSGPREQFF.

The V gene is TRBV9, the J gene TRBJ2-3; D unresolved. Germline loops: CDR1 SGDLS, CDR2 YYNGEE. V was trimmed by 0 bases and J by 4 bases, leaving 9 bases between them. The CDR3 runs to 14 residues. CDR3 in DNA: TGTGCCAGCAGCGTAGCTCCCCTAGCAGATACGCAGTATTTT. This codes for CASSVAPLADTQYF.

This sequence joins TRBV2 and TRBJ1-2, with a weak D call TRBD1 (5 bases). The CDR3 extends over 13 amino acids. The germline V gene has CDR1 SNHLY and CDR2 FYNNEI. V lost 4 bases to trimming and J lost 8 bases, with 14 bases between them. The CDR3 DNA is TGTGCCAGCAGTGCCGGGCTAGGGGTAGGCTACACCTTC. Residues: CASSAGLGVGYTF.

The rearrangement links TRBV10-3 to TRBJ2-1, with D maybe TRBD2 (6 bases). V lost 4 bases, J lost 0 bases, and 19 bases lay in between. Germline V gene sequence: CDR1 ENHRY, CDR2 SYGVKD. The CDR3 sequence is 18 residues long. CDR3 sequence (DNA): TGTGCCATCAGTGGGACCGTCGCGGGGTGGAGCTCCTACAATGAGCAGTTCTTC. Its protein product is CAISGTVAGWSSYNEQFF.

V gene TRBV3-1 (or the pseudogene TRBV3-2) combines with J gene TRBJ1-1; D uncertain. Germline V gene sequence: CDR1 LGHDT, CDR2 YNNKEL (reference sequence). V lost 1 base to trimming and J lost 10 bases, with 10 bases between them. The CDR3 sequence is 12 residues long. CDR3 DNA: TGTGCCAGCAGCCAAGGGAGGGTCGGAGCTTTCTTT. Its protein is CASSQGRVGAFF.

The chain joins TRBV10-3 to TRBJ1-6; TRBD1 aligns across 7 bases. The germline V gene encodes CDR1 ENHRY and CDR2 SYGVKD. CDR3 length: 14 residues. V lost 10 bases to trimming and J lost 8 bases; unmatched junction nucleotides: 11. CDR3 region: CATQPDRVHSPLHF. The CDR3, as DNA: TGTGCCACCCAACCTGACAGGGTGCATTCACCCCTCCACTTT.

The V gene is TRBV19, the J gene TRBJ2-5, with D possibly matching TRBD1 (6 bases). V was cut by 3 bases and J by 7 bases, with 9 bases left in between. The CDR3 is 12 amino acids. Germline assignment: CDR1 LNHDA and CDR2 SQIVND (reference sequence). The CDR3 DNA sequence: TGTGCCAGTAGTATTCAGGGGAGGACCCAGTACTTC. Its protein product is CASSIQGRTQYF.

The gene calls are TRBV11-3 and TRBJ1-1; 7 bases are a match to TRBD1. CDR3 size: 12 residues. The junction had 7 bases not matched to a gene; V was cut back by 5 bases and J by 10 bases. CDR1 SGHNT and CDR2 YENEEA come from the germline V gene. The CDR3 is CASSQGVERAFF. CDR3 bases: TGTGCCAGCAGCCAGGGGGTAGAACGAGCTTTCTTT.

This clone has a single count. The V gene is TRBV5-3, the J gene TRBJ2-5; possible D gene TRBD1, 5 bases. TRBV5-3 is annotated as an ORF whose role is uncertain. The V end lost 5 bases, the J end lost 2 bases, and 13 bases lay between the germline ends. The CDR3 covers 14 residues. In DNA form, the CDR3 reads TGTGCCAGAAGTAAACACAGGATTCAAGAGACCCAGTACTTC. This gives the protein CARSKHRIQETQYF.

This clone was observed a single time. The chain recombines TRBV9 with TRBJ2-2, with D perhaps matching TRBD2 (5 bases). Germline V CDR1 and CDR2: SGDLS, YYNGEE. V shed 4 bases and J shed 8 bases, with 12 bases lying between them. This CDR3 is 13 amino acids long. DNA for the CDR3: TGTGCCAGCAGCCTCGGAGGTGGGGGGGAGCTGTTTTTT. As protein: CASSLGGGGELFF.

This clone has a single count. The genes are TRBV19 and TRBJ1-2; 8 bases match TRBD1. The V segment lost 6 bases and the J segment 4 bases; nucleotides outside the gene matches: 16. Germline assignment: CDR1 LNHDA and CDR2 SQIVND (reference sequence). This CDR3 contains 17 residues. The CDR3 DNA reads as TGTGCCAGTAGCCCTCCCCTGGACAGGGCGGCCTCCTATGGCTACACCTTC. Protein product: CASSPPLDRAASYGYTF.

CDR3 coding DNA: TGCAGCGTCACCCGAGCGGGTGAGCAGTTCTTC. Residues: CSVTRAGEQFF. V gene TRBV29-1 combines with J gene TRBJ2-1, with D possibly being TRBD2 (6 bases). Looked up from germline, CDR1 is SQVTM and CDR2 is ANQGSEA. The CDR3 has 11 amino acids. The V end was cut by 6 bases, the J end by 9 bases, with 12 bases between.

The CDR3 region is CASSVEGANPNEKLFF. The CDR3 DNA is TGTGCCAGCAGCGTAGAAGGGGCGAACCCTAATGAAAAACTGTTTTTT. The rearrangement uses TRBV9 and TRBJ1-4; a possible D gene is TRBD1 (5 bases). Trimming took 0 bases from V and 3 from J, leaving 12 bases between them. In germline, CDR1 is SGDLS, CDR2 YYNGEE. There are 16 residues in the CDR3.